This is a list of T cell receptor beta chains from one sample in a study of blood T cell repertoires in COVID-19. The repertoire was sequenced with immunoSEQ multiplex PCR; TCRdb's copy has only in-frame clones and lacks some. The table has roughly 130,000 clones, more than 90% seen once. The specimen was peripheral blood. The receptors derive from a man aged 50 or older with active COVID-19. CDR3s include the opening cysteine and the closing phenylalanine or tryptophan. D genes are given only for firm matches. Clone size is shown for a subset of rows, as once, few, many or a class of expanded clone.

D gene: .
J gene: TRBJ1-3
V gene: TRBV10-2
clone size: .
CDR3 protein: CASRKTGSGNTIYF
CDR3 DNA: TGCGCCAGTAGAAAGACAGGATCAGGAAACACCATATATTTT

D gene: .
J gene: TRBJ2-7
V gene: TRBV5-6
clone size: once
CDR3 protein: CASSRILTVIYEQYF
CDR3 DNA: TGTGCCAGCAGCCGAATACTGACAGTCATCTACGAGCAGTACTTC

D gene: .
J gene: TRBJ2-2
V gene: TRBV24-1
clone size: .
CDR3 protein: CATSDPTQQTGELFF
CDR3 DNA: TGTGCCACCAGTGATCCGACACAGCAGACCGGGGAGCTGTTTTTT

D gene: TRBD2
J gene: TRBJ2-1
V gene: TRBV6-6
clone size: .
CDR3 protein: CASHATSGAYNEQFF
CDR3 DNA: TGTGCCAGCCACGCGACTAGCGGGGCCTACAATGAGCAGTTCTTC

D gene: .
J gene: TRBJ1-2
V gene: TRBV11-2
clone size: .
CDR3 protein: CASSLGGPGSGGYTF
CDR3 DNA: TGTGCCAGCAGCTTAGGGGGGCCCGGGTCAGGCGGCTACACCTTC

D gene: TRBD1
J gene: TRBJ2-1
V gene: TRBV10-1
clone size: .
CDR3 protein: CASSPLGTGDYNEQFF
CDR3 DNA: TGCGCCAGCAGTCCCTTAGGGACAGGGGACTACAATGAGCAGTTCTTC

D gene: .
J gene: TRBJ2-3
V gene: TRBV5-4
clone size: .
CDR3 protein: CASSLSTDTQYF
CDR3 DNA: TGTGCCAGCAGCCTTAGCACAGATACGCAGTATTTT

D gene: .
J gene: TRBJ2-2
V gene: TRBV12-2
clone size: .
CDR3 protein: CASRPGGLRTGELFF
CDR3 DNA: TGTGCAAGTCGCCCAGGGGGGCTTCGGACCGGGGAGCTGTTTTTT

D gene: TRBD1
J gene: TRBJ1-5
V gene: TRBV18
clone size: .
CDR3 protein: CASRRDRGRDQPQHF
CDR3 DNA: TGTGCCAGCCGCCGGGACAGGGGCCGAGATCAGCCCCAGCATTTT

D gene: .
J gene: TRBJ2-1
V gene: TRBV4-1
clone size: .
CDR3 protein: CASSQDLANEQFF
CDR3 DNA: TGCGCCAGCAGCCAAGATCTAGCCAATGAGCAGTTCTTC

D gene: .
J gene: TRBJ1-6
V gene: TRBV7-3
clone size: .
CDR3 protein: CASSPRQNSPLHF
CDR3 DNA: TGTGCCAGCAGCCCCCGACAGAATTCACCCCTCCACTTT

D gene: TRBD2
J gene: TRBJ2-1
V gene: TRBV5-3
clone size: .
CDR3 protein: CASRLAERFYNEQFF
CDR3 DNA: TGTGCCTCTCGACTAGCGGAACGCTTCTACAATGAGCAGTTCTTC

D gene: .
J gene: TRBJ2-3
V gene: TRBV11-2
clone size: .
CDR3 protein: CASSLIGRAGGEVADTQYF
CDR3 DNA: TGTGCCAGCAGCTTAATCGGCAGGGCGGGCGGGGAGGTAGCAGATACGCAGTATTTT

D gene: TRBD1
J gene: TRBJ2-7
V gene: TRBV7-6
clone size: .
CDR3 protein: CASSPRIGQDPAYEQYF
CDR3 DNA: TGTGCCAGCAGCCCACGTATCGGACAGGATCCCGCCTACGAGCAGTACTTC

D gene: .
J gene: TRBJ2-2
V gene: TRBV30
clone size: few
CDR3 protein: CAWSTLDNGREESGQNTGELFF
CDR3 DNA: TGTGCCTGGAGCACCTTAGACAACGGGAGAGAAGAAAGTGGGCAAAACACCGGGGAGCTGTTTTTT

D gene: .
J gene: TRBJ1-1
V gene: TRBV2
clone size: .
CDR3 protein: CASSEARLSIEAFF
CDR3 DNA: TGTGCCAGCAGTGAAGCGCGGCTGTCTATCGAAGCTTTCTTT

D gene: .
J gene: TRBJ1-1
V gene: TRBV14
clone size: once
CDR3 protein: CASSQDWMGASEAFF
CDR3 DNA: TGTGCCAGCAGCCAAGATTGGATGGGGGCTTCTGAAGCTTTCTTT

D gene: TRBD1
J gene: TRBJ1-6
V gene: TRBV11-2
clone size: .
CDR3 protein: CASSLGLGTASPLHF
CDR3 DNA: TGTGCCAGCAGCTTAGGGTTAGGGACAGCCTCACCCCTCCACTTT

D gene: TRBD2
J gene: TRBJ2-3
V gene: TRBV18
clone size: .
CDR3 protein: CASSPRGGDPTDTQYF
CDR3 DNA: TGTGCCAGCTCACCACGCGGGGGGGACCCAACAGATACGCAGTATTTT

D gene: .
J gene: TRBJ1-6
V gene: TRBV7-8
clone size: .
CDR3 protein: CASSLVAGIDSPLHF
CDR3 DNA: TGTGCCAGCAGCTTAGTCGCAGGGATTGATTCACCCCTCCACTTT

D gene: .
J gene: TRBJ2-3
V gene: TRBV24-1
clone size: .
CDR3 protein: CATSDRGDTQYF
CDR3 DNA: TGTGCCACCAGTGATCGGGGAGATACGCAGTATTTT

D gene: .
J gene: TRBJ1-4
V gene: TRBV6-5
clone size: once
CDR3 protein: CASSYLGTGTNEKLFF
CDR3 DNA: TGTGCCAGCAGTTATTTAGGGACTGGGACTAATGAAAAACTGTTTTTT

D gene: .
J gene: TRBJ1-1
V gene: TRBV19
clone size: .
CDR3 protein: CASTSLGGSDTEAFF
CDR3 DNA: TGTGCCAGTACCTCCCTGGGAGGGTCCGACACTGAAGCTTTCTTT

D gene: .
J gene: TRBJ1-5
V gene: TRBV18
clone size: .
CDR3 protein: CASSPHENQPQHF
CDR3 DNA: TGTGCCAGCTCACCACACGAGAATCAGCCCCAGCATTTT

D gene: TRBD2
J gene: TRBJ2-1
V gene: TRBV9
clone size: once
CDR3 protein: CASSATSGANNEQFF
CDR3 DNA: TGTGCCAGCAGCGCTACTAGCGGGGCGAACAATGAGCAGTTCTTC

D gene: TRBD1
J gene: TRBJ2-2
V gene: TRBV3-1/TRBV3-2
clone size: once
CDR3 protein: CASSPPHRTGLAGELFF
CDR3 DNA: TGTGCCAGCAGCCCCCCCCATCGGACAGGGCTCGCCGGGGAGCTGTTTTTT

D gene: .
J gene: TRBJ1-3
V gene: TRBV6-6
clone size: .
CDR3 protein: CASSYRDTIYF
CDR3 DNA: TGTGCCAGCAGTTACCGTGACACCATATATTTT